These 19 T cell receptor beta chains were all obtained from the same sample, sequenced in a study of memory CD4+ T cells and cytomegalovirus serostatus. Single viable CD3+CD4+CD8-CD45RO+ cells were sorted as the memory CD4+ T cells. Assay used: immunoSEQ multiplex PCR; TCRdb lists only in-frame clones, some missing. This sample carries approximately 44,000 clones, over 65% of them seen once, and the ten largest clones take around 1.9%. The sequencing sample was made of memory CD4+ T cells from blood. The origin of the receptors is an adult in good health and CMV-seronegative.

This sequence joins TRBV6-5 and TRBJ1-4, with a tentative D call TRBD1 (5 bases). The germline V and J ends were trimmed by 6 bases and 3 bases, with 8 bases remaining between them. Germline V gene sequence: CDR1 MNHEY, CDR2 SVGAGI. The CDR3 is made up of 13 amino acids. The CDR3 sequence: CASSRDPNEKLFF. In DNA, the CDR3 is TGTGCCAGCAGCCGGGACCCTAATGAAAAACTGTTTTTT.

This chain joins TRBV7-8 and TRBJ2-2, with 9 positions matching TRBD2. CDR1 and CDR2 from the germline V gene are SGHVS and FQNEAQ. V gave up 5 bases and J gave up 3 bases; unmatched junction bases: 4. The CDR3 spans 15 residues. In nucleotides, the CDR3 is TGTGCCAGCAGCCCGGGGACTAGCTACACCGGGGAGCTGTTTTTT. Amino acid sequence: CASSPGTSYTGELFF.

The chain carries TRBV7-2 and TRBJ1-2; 9 nucleotides align to TRBD1. Germline-derived CDR1 and CDR2 are SGHTA and FQGNSA. The CDR3 length is 16 residues. V was pared by 1 base and J by 4 bases, with 7 bases of the junction left unmatched. DNA for the CDR3: TGTGCCAGCAGCTTAGATCGGACAGGGGACAGCTATGGCTACACCTTC. Protein: CASSLDRTGDSYGYTF.

This clone was observed a handful of times. The rearrangement links TRBV6-1 to TRBJ2-1, with 8 bases that match TRBD2. V trimming: 7 bases; J trimming: 6 bases; junction bases outside the gene matches: 11. The CDR3 runs to 15 residues. CDR1 and CDR2 from the germline V gene are MNHNS and SASEGT. Written as DNA, the CDR3 is TGTGCCAGCAAGGTTCAGGGACTAGTTTCCAATGAGCAGTTCTTC. It specifies CASKVQGLVSNEQFF.

This chain uses TRBV6-5 with TRBJ1-1, with a tentative D call TRBD1 (5 bases). The CDR3 covers 13 residues. Germline V CDR1 and CDR2: MNHEY, SVGAGI. V dropped 5 bases and J dropped 10 bases, with 17 bases sitting between them. As DNA, the CDR3 is TGTGCCAGCAGTACACCACTCACAGGAAGAGCTTTCTTT. Amino acid sequence: CASSTPLTGRAFF.

This clone was recorded a few times. The rearrangement uses TRBV28 and TRBJ2-1, with TRBD1 identical over 7 bases. This CDR3 has 17 amino acids. Unmatched junction bases numbered 19, after V lost 5 bases and J lost 9 bases. The germline CDR1 and CDR2 sequences are MDHEN and SYDVKM. CDR3 protein: CASSPRGDRAPRGEQFF. The CDR3 nucleotides are TGTGCCAGCAGTCCAAGAGGGGACAGAGCTCCCAGGGGTGAGCAGTTCTTC.

The chain recombines TRBV25-1 with TRBJ1-2; D gene unclear. The germline V gene encodes CDR1 MGHDK and CDR2 SYGVNS. CDR3 length equals 12 residues. V lost 3 bases and J lost 9, with 11 bases in between. The CDR3 loop is CASSDPESRYTF. Here the CDR3 DNA reads TGTGCCAGCAGTGATCCAGAGAGCCGCTACACCTTC.

The rearrangement links TRBV19 to TRBJ2-3; the D gene is possibly TRBD1 (5 bases). CDR1 and CDR2 (germline): LNHDA, SQIVND (reference sequence). V lost 10 bases and J 0 bases, leaving 14 bases between the germline ends. CDR3 size: 14 residues. The CDR3 loop reads CATTEDPSTDTQYF. CDR3 nucleotides: TGTGCCACGACAGAAGATCCTAGCACAGATACGCAGTATTTT.

The CDR3 here is CASSSGLWTIYF. The DNA for the CDR3 is TGTGCCAGCAGCTCCGGGCTGTGGACCATATATTTT. The chain links TRBV7-9 to TRBJ1-3, with D unclear. V was clipped by 4 bases and J by 10 bases, with 11 bases between them. CDR3 length: 12 residues. The germline V gene has CDR1 SEHNR and CDR2 FQNEAQ (reference sequence).

This clone turned up a few times. The chain recombines TRBV29-1 with TRBJ1-1; D might be TRBD1 (5 bases). Germline V lookup: CDR1 SQVTM, CDR2 ANQGSEA. CDR3 length: 13 residues. Trimming shortened V by 7 bases and J by 1 base, and 13 bases separated the two germline ends. The CDR3, as DNA: TGCAGCGCGAGACAGTCTGCGAACACTGAAGCTTTCTTT. Translating gives CSARQSANTEAFF.

The J gene is TRBJ2-6, the V gene TRBV28; D might be TRBD2 (6 bases). V lost 5 bases and J lost 0, with 20 bases in between. The CDR3 spans 19 residues. Germline V gene lookup returns CDR1 MDHEN and CDR2 SYDVKM. In DNA, the CDR3 is TGTGCCAGCAGTCTTGGAGGGATCAGAGATGTCTCTGGGGCCAACGTCCTGACTTTC. This sequence encodes CASSLGGIRDVSGANVLTF.

The chain couples TRBV27 to TRBJ2-1; tentatively, D is TRBD2 (6 bases). V dropped 0 bases and J dropped 5 bases, with 14 bases sitting between them. This CDR3 contains 16 residues. Germline V gives CDR1 MNHEY, CDR2 SMNVEV (reference sequence). The DNA for the CDR3 is TGTGCCAGCAGTTTATCCTTGTGGCGGGATAACAATGAGCAGTTCTTC. Translation gives CASSLSLWRDNNEQFF.

By share, this clone counts as medium-sized. The V gene is TRBV7-2, the J gene TRBJ1-2; D possibly corresponds to TRBD1 (5 bases). The V gene lost 2 bases and the J gene lost 6 bases, with 13 bases spanning the gap. The CDR3 length is 14 residues. Per the germline V gene, CDR1 is SGHTA and CDR2 is FQGNSA. The CDR3 nucleotides read TGTGCCAGCAGCTTAACGAAGGGGACGGATGGCTACACCTTC. Protein sequence: CASSLTKGTDGYTF.

DNA of the CDR3: TGTGCCAGCAGCTCCCTAAGGAACACTGAAGCTTTCTTT. Protein: CASSSLRNTEAFF. V is TRBV5-8 and J is TRBJ1-1; D unclear. Germline V lookup: CDR1 SGHTS, CDR2 YDEGEE. V dropped 3 bases and J dropped 1 base, with 7 bases sitting between them. The CDR3 is 13 amino acids.

The rearrangement links TRBV19 to TRBJ2-5; 7 nucleotides match TRBD1. The CDR3 totals 22 residues. V trimming: 3 bases; J trimming: 4 bases; junction bases outside the gene matches: 29. The germline CDR1 and CDR2 sequences are LNHDA and SQIVND (reference sequence). CDR3 sequence (DNA): TGTGCCAGTAGTATCACCAGGGGGTCAATCCCCCGAACAGGGGATGTGGCAGAGACCCAGTACTTC. This gives the protein CASSITRGSIPRTGDVAETQYF.

V is TRBV7-2 and J is TRBJ2-5; perhaps D is TRBD1 or TRBD2 (5 bases each). Trimming cost V 4 bases and J 1 base, with 19 bases left between them. Germline CDR1 SGHTA, CDR2 FQGNSA. The CDR3 consists of 17 residues. The CDR3 protein is CASSSPQGPIFQETQYF. CDR3 DNA: TGTGCCAGCAGCTCCCCCCAGGGACCGATTTTCCAAGAGACCCAGTACTTC.

This clone appeared a single time. The chain combines TRBV5-1 with TRBJ1-6; TRBD1 agrees at 9 bases. This CDR3 spans 14 amino acids. Per germline, CDR1 SGHRS and CDR2 YFSETQ. With 4 bases clipped from V and 7 bases from J, the junction kept 3 bases outside the gene matches. This CDR3 is CASSHGTGNSPLHF. The CDR3 DNA reads TGCGCCAGCAGCCACGGGACAGGGAATTCACCCCTCCACTTT.

The chain has TRBV7-2 and TRBJ1-1; D is perhaps TRBD1 (5 bases). CDR1 is SGHTA, CDR2 FQGNSA, per germline. The V gene lost 5 bases and the J gene lost 5 bases, with 9 bases spanning the gap. CDR3 size: 12 residues. The CDR3 DNA sequence: TGTGCCAGCAGCCTCAGGGAGACTGAAGCTTTCTTT. It yields the protein CASSLRETEAFF. Drawing the rest from reference TRBV7-2 and TRBJ1-1, the complete variable domain is GAGVSQSPSNKVTEKGKDVELRCDPISGHTALYWYRQSLGQGLEFLIYFQGNSAPDKSGLPSDRFSAERTGGSVSTLTIQRTQQEDSAVYLCASSLRETEAFFGQGTRLTVV.

This clone was observed once. The V gene is TRBV11-2, the J gene TRBJ1-4; tentative D call: TRBD1 (6 bases). The length of the CDR3 is 18 residues. Per the germline V gene, CDR1 is SGHAT and CDR2 is FQNNGV. With 2 bases removed from V and 2 bases from J, the gap between germline ends came to 18 bases. CDR3 sequence reads: CASSLSFSGGATNEKLFF. CDR3 DNA sequence: TGTGCCAGCAGCTTAAGTTTCTCTGGGGGCGCGACTAATGAAAAACTGTTTTTT.